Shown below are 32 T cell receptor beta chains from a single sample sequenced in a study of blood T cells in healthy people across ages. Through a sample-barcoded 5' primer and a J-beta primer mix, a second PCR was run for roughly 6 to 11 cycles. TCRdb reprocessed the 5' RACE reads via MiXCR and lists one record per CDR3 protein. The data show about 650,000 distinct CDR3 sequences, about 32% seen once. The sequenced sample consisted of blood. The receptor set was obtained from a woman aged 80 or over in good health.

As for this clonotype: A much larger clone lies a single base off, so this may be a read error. CDR3 DNA sequence: TGTACCAGCAGCTCAGGGGGAACGGAGACCCAGTACTTC. This encodes CTSSSGGTETQYF. The V and J genes are TRBV6-5 and TRBJ2-5; 7 nucleotides line up with TRBD1. The CDR3 runs to 13 residues. Germline CDR1 and CDR2: MNHEY and SVGAGI.

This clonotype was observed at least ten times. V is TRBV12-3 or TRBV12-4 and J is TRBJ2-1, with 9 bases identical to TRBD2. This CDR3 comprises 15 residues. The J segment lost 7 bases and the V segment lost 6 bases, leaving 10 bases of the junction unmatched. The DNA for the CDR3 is TGTGCCAGCAGACGGAGCGGGGGGTACTTGAATGAGCAGTTCTTC. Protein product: CASRRSGGYLNEQFF.

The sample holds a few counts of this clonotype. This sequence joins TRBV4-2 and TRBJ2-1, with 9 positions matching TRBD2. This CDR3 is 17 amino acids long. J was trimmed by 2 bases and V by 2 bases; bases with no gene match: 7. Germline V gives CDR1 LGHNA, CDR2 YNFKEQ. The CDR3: CASSQRSGGSAYNEQFF. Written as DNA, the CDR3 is TGTGCCAGCAGCCAAAGGAGCGGGGGGAGCGCCTACAATGAGCAGTTCTTC.

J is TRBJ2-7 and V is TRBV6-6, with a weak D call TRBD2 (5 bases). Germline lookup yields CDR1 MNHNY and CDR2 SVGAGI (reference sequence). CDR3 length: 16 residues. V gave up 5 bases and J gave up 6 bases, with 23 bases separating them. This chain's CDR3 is CASSDPSTGWGVEQYF. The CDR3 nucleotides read TGTGCCAGCAGTGACCCTTCGACCGGATGGGGAGTCGAGCAGTACTTC.

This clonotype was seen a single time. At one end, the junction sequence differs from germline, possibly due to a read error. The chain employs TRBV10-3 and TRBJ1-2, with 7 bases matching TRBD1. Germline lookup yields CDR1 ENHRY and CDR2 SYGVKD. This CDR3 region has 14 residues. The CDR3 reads CVISRGQDNYGYTF. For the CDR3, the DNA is TGTGTCATCAGCCGCGGACAGGATAACTATGGCTACACCTTC.

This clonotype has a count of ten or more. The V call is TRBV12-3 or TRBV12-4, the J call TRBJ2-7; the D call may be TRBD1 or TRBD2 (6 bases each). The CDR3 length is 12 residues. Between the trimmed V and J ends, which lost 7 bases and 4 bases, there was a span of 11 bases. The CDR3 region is CASTRGGYEQYF. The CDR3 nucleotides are TGTGCCAGCACCCGAGGGGGGTACGAGCAGTACTTC.

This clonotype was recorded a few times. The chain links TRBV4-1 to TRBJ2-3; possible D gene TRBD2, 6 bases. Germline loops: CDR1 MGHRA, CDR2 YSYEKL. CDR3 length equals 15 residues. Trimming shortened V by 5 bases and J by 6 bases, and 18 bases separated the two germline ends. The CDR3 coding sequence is TGCGCCAGCAGCAAATCGGGACTCCCTACGGATACGCAGTATTTT. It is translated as CASSKSGLPTDTQYF.

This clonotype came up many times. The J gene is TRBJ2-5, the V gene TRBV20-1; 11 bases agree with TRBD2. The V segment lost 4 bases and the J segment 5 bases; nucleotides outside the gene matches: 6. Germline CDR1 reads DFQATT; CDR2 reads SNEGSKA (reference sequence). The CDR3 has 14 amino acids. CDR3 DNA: TGCAGTGCTATCCCTAGCGGGGGGCTCGAGACCCAGTACTTC. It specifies CSAIPSGGLETQYF.

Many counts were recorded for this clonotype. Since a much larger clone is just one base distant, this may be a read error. CDR3 in DNA: TGCAGCGTCCAGACAGGGGGTAATGAGCAGTTCTTC. This sequence encodes CSVQTGGNEQFF. The chain links TRBV29-1 to TRBJ2-1; 9 bases agree with TRBD1. Looked up from germline, CDR1 is SQVTM and CDR2 is ANQGSEA. The CDR3 has 12 residues. V was pared by 6 bases and J by 7 bases, with 4 bases of the junction left unmatched.

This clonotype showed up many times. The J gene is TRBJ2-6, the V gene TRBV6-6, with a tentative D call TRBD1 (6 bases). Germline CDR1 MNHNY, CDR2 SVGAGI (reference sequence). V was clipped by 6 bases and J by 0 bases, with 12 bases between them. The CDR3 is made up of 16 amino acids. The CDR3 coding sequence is TGTGCCAGCAGACAGGGCGATGTCTCTGGGGCCAACGTCCTGACTTTC. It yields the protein CASRQGDVSGANVLTF.

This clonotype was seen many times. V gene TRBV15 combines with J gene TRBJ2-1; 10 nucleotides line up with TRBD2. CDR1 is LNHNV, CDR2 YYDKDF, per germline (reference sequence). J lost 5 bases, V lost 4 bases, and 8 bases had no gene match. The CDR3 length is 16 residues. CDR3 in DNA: TGTGCCACCAGCATCTATAGCGGGGGGTATAACAATGAGCAGTTCTTC. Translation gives CATSIYSGGYNNEQFF.

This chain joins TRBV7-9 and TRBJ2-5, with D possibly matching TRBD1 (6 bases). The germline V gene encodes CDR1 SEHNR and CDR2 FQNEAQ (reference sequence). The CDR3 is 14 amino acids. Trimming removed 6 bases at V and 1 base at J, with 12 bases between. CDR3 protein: CASSRRQAQETQYF. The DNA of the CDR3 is TGTGCCAGCAGTCGCCGACAGGCCCAAGAGACCCAGTACTTC.

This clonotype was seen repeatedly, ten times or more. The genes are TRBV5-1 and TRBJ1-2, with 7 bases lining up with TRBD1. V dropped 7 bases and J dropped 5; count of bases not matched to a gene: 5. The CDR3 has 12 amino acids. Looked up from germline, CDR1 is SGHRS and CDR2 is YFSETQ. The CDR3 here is CASSGGWYGYTF. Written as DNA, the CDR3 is TGCGCCAGCTCAGGGGGTTGGTATGGCTACACCTTC.

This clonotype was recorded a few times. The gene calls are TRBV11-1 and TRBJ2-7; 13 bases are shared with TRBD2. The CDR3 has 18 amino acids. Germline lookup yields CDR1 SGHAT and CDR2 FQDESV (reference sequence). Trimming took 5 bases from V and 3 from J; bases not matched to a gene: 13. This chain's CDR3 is CASSQQTSGRSHYYEQYF. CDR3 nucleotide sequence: TGTGCCAGCAGCCAACAGACTAGCGGGAGGTCACACTACTACGAGCAGTACTTC.

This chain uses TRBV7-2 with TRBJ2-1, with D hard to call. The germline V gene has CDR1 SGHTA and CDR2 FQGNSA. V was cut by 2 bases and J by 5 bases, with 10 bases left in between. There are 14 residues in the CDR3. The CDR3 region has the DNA TGTGCCAGCAGCTTATTGATTTCCAACAATGAGCAGTTCTTC. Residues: CASSLLISNNEQFF.

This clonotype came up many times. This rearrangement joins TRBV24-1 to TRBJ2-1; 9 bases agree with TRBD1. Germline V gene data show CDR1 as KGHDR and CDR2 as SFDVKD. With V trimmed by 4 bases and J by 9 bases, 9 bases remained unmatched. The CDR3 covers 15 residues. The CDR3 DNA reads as TGTGCCACCAGTGACAACAGGGGGCCAGTGGGTGAGCAGTTCTTC. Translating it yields CATSDNRGPVGEQFF.

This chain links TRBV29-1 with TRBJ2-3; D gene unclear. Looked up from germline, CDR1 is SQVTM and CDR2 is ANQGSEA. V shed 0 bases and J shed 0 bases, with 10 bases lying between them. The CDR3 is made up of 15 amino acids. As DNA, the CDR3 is TGCAGCGTTGAAGATTGGTCGATGAGCACAGATACGCAGTATTTT. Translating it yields CSVEDWSMSTDTQYF.

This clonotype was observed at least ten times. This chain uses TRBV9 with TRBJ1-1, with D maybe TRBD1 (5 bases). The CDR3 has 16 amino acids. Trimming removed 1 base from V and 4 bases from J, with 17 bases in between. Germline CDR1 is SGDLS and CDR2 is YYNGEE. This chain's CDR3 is CASSVRDGSVGTEAFF. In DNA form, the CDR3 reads TGTGCCAGCAGCGTACGGGACGGCTCTGTGGGCACTGAAGCTTTCTTT.

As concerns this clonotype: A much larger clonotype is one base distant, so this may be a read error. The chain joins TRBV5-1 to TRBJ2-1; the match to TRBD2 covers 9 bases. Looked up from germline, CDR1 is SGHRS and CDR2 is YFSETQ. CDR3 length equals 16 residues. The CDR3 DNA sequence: TGCACCAGCAGCTTGGGCGGCGGGGGGGCCTACAATGAGCAGTTCTTC. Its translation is CTSSLGGGGAYNEQFF.

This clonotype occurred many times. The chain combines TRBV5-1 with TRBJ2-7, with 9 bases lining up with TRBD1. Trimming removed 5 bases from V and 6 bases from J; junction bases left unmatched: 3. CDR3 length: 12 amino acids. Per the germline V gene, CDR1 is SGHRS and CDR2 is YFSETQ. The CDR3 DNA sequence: TGCGCCAGCAGGGGACAGGGTTCCGAGCAGTACTTC. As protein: CASRGQGSEQYF. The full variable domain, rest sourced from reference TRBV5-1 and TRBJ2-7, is KAGVTQTPRYLIKTRGQQVTLSCSPISGHRSVSWYQQTPGQGLQFLFEYFSETQRNKGNFPGRFSGRQFSNSRSEMNVSTLELGDSALYLCASRGQGSEQYFGPGTRLTVT.

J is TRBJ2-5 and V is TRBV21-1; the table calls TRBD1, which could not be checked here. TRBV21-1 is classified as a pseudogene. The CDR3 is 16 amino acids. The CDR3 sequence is CASGDGTGLYQETQYF. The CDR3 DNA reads TGTGCCAGCGGCGACGGGACAGGGTTGTACCAAGAGACCCAGTACTTC.

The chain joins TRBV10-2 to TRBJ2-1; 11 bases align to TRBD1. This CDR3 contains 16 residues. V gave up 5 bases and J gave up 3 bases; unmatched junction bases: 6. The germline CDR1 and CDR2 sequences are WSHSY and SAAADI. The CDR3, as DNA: TGCGCCAGCAGTTCCGACGGGACAGGGGGCTACAATGAGCAGTTCTTC. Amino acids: CASSSDGTGGYNEQFF.

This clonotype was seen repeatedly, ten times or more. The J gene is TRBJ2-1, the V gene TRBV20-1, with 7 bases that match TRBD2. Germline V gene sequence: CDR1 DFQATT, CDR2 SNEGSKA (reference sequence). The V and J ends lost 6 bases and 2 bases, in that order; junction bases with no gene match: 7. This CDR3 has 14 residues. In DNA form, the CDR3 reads TGCAGTGCATCGACTAGCACGCCCTACAATGAGCAGTTCTTC. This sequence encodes CSASTSTPYNEQFF.

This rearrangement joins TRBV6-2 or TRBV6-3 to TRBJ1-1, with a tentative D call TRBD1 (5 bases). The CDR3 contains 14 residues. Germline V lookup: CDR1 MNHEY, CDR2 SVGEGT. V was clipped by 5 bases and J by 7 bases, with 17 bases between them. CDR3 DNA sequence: TGTGCCAGCAGTGAGACACGAATCACAGGTGAAGCTTTCTTT. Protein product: CASSETRITGEAFF.

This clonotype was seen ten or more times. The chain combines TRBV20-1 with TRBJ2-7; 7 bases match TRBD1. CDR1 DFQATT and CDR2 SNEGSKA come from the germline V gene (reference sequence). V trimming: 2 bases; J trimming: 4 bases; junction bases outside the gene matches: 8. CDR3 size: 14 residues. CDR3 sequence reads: CSARPRDSLYEQYF. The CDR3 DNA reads TGCAGTGCTAGACCCAGGGACAGTCTGTACGAGCAGTACTTC.

CDR3 residues: CASSPGYHEQFF. The CDR3 region has the DNA TGTGCCAGCAGCCCGGGTTACCATGAGCAGTTCTTC. The genes are TRBV11-1 and TRBJ2-1; unclear D gene. V lost 5 bases to trimming and J lost 8 bases, with 10 bases between them. The length of the CDR3 is 12 residues. Per germline, CDR1 SGHAT and CDR2 FQDESV (reference sequence).

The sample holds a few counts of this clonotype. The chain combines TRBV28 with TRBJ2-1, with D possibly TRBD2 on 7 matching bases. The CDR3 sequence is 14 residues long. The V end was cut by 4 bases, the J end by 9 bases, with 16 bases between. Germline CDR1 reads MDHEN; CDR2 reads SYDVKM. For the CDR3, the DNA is TGTGCCAGCAGTTCTGGGGGGGGGCGTGTTGAGCAGTTCTTC. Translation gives CASSSGGGRVEQFF.

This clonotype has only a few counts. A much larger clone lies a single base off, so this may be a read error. The CDR3 loop reads CASSVGTGGDGYTF. The CDR3 DNA sequence: TGTGCCAGCAGTGTGGGGACAGGGGGGGACGGCTACACCTTC. The rearrangement links TRBV12-3 or TRBV12-4 to TRBJ1-2; TRBD1 matches 11 bases. V shed 5 bases, J shed 8 bases, and the junction held 7 bases outside the gene matches. The CDR3 runs to 14 residues.

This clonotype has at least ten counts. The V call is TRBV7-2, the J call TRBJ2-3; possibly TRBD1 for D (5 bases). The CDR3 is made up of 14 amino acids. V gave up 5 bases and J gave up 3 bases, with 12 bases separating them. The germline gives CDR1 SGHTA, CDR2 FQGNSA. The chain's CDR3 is CASSLVGRTDTQYF. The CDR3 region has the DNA TGTGCCAGCAGCCTCGTGGGGCGTACAGATACGCAGTATTTT.

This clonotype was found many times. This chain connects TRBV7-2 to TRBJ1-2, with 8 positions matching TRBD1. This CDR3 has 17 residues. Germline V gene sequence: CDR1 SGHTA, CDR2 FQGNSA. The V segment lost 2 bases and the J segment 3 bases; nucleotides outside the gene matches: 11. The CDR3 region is CASSLLGGTGGDYGYTF. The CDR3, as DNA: TGTGCCAGCAGCTTATTAGGGGGAACAGGGGGGGACTATGGCTACACCTTC.

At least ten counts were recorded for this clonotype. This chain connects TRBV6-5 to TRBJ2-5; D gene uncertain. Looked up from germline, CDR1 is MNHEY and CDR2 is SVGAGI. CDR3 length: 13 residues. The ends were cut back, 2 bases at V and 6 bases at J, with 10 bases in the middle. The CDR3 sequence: CASSYGLGKTQYF. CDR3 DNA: TGTGCCAGCAGTTACGGGCTGGGCAAGACCCAGTACTTC.

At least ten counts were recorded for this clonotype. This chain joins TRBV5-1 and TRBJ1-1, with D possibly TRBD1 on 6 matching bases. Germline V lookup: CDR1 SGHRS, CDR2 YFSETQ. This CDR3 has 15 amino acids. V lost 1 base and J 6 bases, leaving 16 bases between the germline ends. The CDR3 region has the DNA TGCGCCAGCAGCTTGTGGGGGGCCCCGGGGGCTGAAGCTTTCTTT. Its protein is CASSLWGAPGAEAFF. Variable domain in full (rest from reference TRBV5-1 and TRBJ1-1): KAGVTQTPRYLIKTRGQQVTLSCSPISGHRSVSWYQQTPGQGLQFLFEYFSETQRNKGNFPGRFSGRQFSNSRSEMNVSTLELGDSALYLCASSLWGAPGAEAFFGQGTRLTVV.